Sequencing of this T cell receptor (beta chain) was carried out in a study of blood T cell repertoires in COVID-19 (dated by TCRdb to about 2020). A note on the overall study: Samples from collaborators originated in the United States, Italy and Spain and spanned both the acute and convalescent phases of COVID-19. Where available, HLA class I and class II types were taken from metadata supplied by the sample provider and were not determined by assay-based typing. The material from the prospective study consisted of cDNA or gDNA derived from T cells, B-cell-depleted T cells, or PBMCs. Samples were obtained from the ongoing ImmuneRACE study (first 160 participants) and from 1,254 subjects provided by 6 global collaborators. Deeply sampled blood TCRbeta repertoires from subjects exposed to, actively infected with, or recovered from COVID-19 were included in the dataset. Nearly every sample came with metadata listing a de-identified subject ID, COVID-19 status, age in years and sex. The repertoires were released in a freely available public database intended as a resource for research on the immune response to SARS-CoV-2.

In the prospective study, participants were about 18 to 95 years old, resided in about two dozen geographic areas of the United States, and were enrolled through a virtual design. Cohort assignment in the prospective study relied on participant-reported clinical history from a screening survey and a study questionnaire. For ImmuneRACE Cohort 3, a participant was defined as recovered based on two consecutive negative NP/OP PCR tests, clearance by a healthcare professional, or resolution of symptoms. Mobile phlebotomists in the prospective study collected whole blood, serum and a nasopharyngeal or oropharyngeal swab from every participant. Over a roughly 2-month period, participants in the prospective study had the option of providing additional blood draws and questionnaires. Prospective study blood samples were shipped either frozen or at room temperature before DNA extraction. TCRbeta CDR3 regions were amplified from genomic DNA using the immunoSEQ Assay, a bias-controlled multiplex PCR. Per the original workflow: The number of nucleated cells in each sample was estimated from the amplification of reference gene primers within the assay. To quantify the absolute abundance of each unique TCRbeta CDR3 rearrangement, sequence reads were collapsed and filtered. For each sample, productive Simpson clonality was calculated by taking the square root of Simpson's diversity index across productive rearrangements. Entries here come from immuneACCESS through TCRdb and include only in-frame sequences with V and J called. Some clones fail to appear in such tables; in the studies checked, an unresolved V gene covers under half of the shortfall, and the cause of the remainder is unknown. Clone size and V and J calls were adopted from that table, with D and trimming inferred from the DNA. This sample has about 400,000 clones in its table, and around nine tenths of those were observed once. The top ten hold approximately 10% of the sample.

Overall results and qualifications from the work: Clinical and demographic metadata were provided uncurated, with the amount varying by source and participant.

Remarks on this clone: There is no known antigen for this receptor. The input lacks base qualities; no much larger clone sits a single base away.

This TCR was recovered from a woman between 50 and 59 years old who had recovered from COVID-19. Sequenced input: PBMCs or T cells enriched from blood (not recorded which).

The CDR3 region has the sequence CASSQEPGTSFEQFF. The nucleotide sequence is given as TGTGCCAGCAGCCAAGAACCGGGAACATCTTTTGAGCAGTTCTTC. The chain was built from TRBV4-2 and TRBJ2-1, and the D gene may be TRBD2, 5 bases matching. Spanning cysteine to phenylalanine, the CDR3 consists of 15 amino acids. Only the CDR3 part of the read is kept: 45 bases, read in frame from the first base. V loses 0 bases, J loses 9 bases, and the germline ends lie 15 bases apart. CDR1 and CDR2 were assigned from the germline V gene as LGHNA and YNFKEQ.